This TCR beta chain originates from a study of T cell changes during pregnancy in multiple sclerosis. With V trimmed by 7 bases and J by 5 bases, 9 bases remained unmatched. The CDR3 is 15 amino acids. Germline V gene lookup returns CDR1 SGHAT and CDR2 FQNNGV. Generated by immunoSEQ multiplex PCR, the TCRdb table keeps only in-frame clones and is missing some. The sample consists of fewer than 75,000 clones, 91% of them appearing once. The source material was peripheral blood, sampled after pregnancy. The V call is TRBV11-2, the J call TRBJ2-4; 9 bases line up with TRBD1. The origin of this receptor is a female donor in good health, enrolled as a control in a pregnancy study. The chain's CDR3 is CASTKWWDRENIQYF. CDR3 bases: TGTGCCAGCACTAAGTGGTGGGACAGGGAAAACATTCAGTACTTC.